These 32 T cell receptor beta chains came from one sample sequenced in a study of T cell responses to AZD1222 COVID-19 vaccine. Clones were read by immunoSEQ multiplex PCR, and TCRdb kept only the in-frame ones, dropping some. The sample consists of about 170,000 clones, just over 90% of them appearing once. The starting material was peripheral blood, obtained on day 0 of AZD1222 vaccination. The receptor set was obtained from an adult in good health.

The rearrangement links TRBV7-2 to TRBJ1-2; 8 nucleotides align to TRBD1. Trimming at V came to 7 bases and at J to 8 bases, leaving 9 bases not matched to a gene. CDR1 and CDR2 (germline): SGHTA, FQGNSA. The CDR3 runs to 13 residues. This CDR3 is CASIRQGSGGYTF. The CDR3 region has the DNA TGTGCCAGCATCAGACAGGGGTCCGGCGGCTACACCTTC.

This chain joins TRBV5-4 and TRBJ2-2; D is uncertain. The ends were cut back, 2 bases at V and 5 bases at J, with 7 bases in the middle. The CDR3 extends over 13 amino acids. Per the germline V gene, CDR1 is SGHNT and CDR2 is YYREEE (reference sequence). The CDR3 region is CASSFGSTGELFF. The DNA for the CDR3 is TGTGCCAGCAGCTTCGGGTCTACCGGGGAGCTGTTTTTT.

The genes are TRBV18 and TRBJ1-2, with 12 bases lining up with TRBD1. V was pared by 6 bases and J by 0 bases, with 11 bases of the junction left unmatched. Germline lookup yields CDR1 KGHSH and CDR2 LQKENI. This CDR3 region has 18 residues. The CDR3 bases are TGTGCCAGCTCCCTTGGTCCGGGACAGGGGGCGACTAACTATGGCTACACCTTC. Its translation is CASSLGPGQGATNYGYTF.

This sequence joins TRBV5-1 and TRBJ1-1; no reliable D call. CDR1 SGHRS and CDR2 YFSETQ come from the germline V gene. The CDR3 totals 14 residues. The ends were cut back, 0 bases at V and 0 bases at J, with 6 bases in the middle. The CDR3 reads CASSLGEVNTEAFF. CDR3 in DNA: TGCGCCAGCAGCTTGGGCGAAGTGAACACTGAAGCTTTCTTT.

Of note for this clone: A junction boundary mismatches the germline segment, possibly from a read error. The chain joins TRBV27 to TRBJ2-7; a possible D gene is TRBD2 (6 bases). The CDR3 sequence is 14 residues long. Per germline, CDR1 MNHEY and CDR2 SMNVEV (reference sequence). The DNA of the CDR3 is TGTGCCAGCGGGAGGAGAGGGGACTCCCACGAGCAGTACTTC. This translates into CASGRRGDSHEQYF.

CDR3 nucleotide sequence: TGTGCCAGCAGCCAAGATGTAATCTATGGCTACACCTTC. Protein product: CASSQDVIYGYTF. This chain joins TRBV3-1 (or the pseudogene TRBV3-2) and TRBJ1-2; D gene ambiguous. The CDR3 has 13 amino acids. The V end lost 0 bases, the J end lost 4 bases, and 6 bases lay between the germline ends. CDR1 and CDR2 from the germline V gene are LGHDT and YNNKEL (reference sequence).

The rearrangement links TRBV25-1 to TRBJ2-5, with TRBD2 matching 9 bases. V dropped 8 bases and J dropped 4; count of bases not matched to a gene: 5. The germline gives CDR1 MGHDK, CDR2 SYGVNS. The CDR3 extends over 13 amino acids. The CDR3 region is CASGGAGGETQYF. The CDR3 DNA is TGTGCCAGCGGGGGAGCGGGAGGAGAGACCCAGTACTTC.

V gene TRBV27 combines with J gene TRBJ1-2; unclear D gene. Per germline, CDR1 MNHEY and CDR2 SMNVEV (reference sequence). Trimming left V 1 base short and J 0 bases short, with 9 bases between. The CDR3 runs 15 residues. The CDR3 DNA reads as TGTGCCAGCAGTTTATTCCGCAGCCCTAACTATGGCTACACCTTC. This codes for CASSLFRSPNYGYTF.

The rearrangement uses TRBV5-1 and TRBJ2-1, with TRBD1 as a possible D gene (6 bases). This CDR3 is built from 16 residues. Germline V CDR1 and CDR2: SGHRS, YFSETQ. Trimming took off 2 bases at V and 4 bases at J, with 16 bases between the two ends. The CDR3 bases are TGCGCCAGCAGCTTAGGTGACCAGGGGTGGTACAATGAGCAGTTCTTC. This translates into CASSLGDQGWYNEQFF.

The chain combines TRBV19 with TRBJ2-2, with D hard to call. V was trimmed by 1 base and J by 3 bases, leaving 6 bases between them. Germline V gene sequence: CDR1 LNHDA, CDR2 SQIVND (reference sequence). The CDR3 runs to 14 residues. For the CDR3, the DNA is TGTGCCAGTAGTATAGGTCGGGACACCGGGGAGCTGTTTTTT. The encoded protein is CASSIGRDTGELFF.

The rearrangement uses TRBV19 and TRBJ1-2; D remains ambiguous. The V end was cut by 3 bases, the J end by 8 bases, with 10 bases between. CDR1 LNHDA and CDR2 SQIVND come from the germline V gene (reference sequence). This CDR3 spans 12 amino acids. CDR3 DNA sequence: TGTGCCAGTAGTATGCAACTCTACGGCTACACCTTC. Translation: CASSMQLYGYTF.

This sequence joins TRBV19 and TRBJ1-2, with a tentative D call TRBD1 (5 bases). Trimming took 4 bases from V and 8 from J, leaving 14 bases between them. The CDR3 consists of 13 residues. Germline lookup yields CDR1 LNHDA and CDR2 SQIVND (reference sequence). This CDR3 is CASSNPGRYGYTF. The CDR3 DNA sequence: TGTGCCAGTAGTAACCCGGGACGGTACGGCTACACCTTC.

The CDR3 coding sequence is TGTGCCAGCAGCTTGGGAGTAGCCTCTGGAAACACCATATATTTT. It is translated as CASSLGVASGNTIYF. The chain has TRBV11-3 and TRBJ1-3; D unclear. The CDR3 length is 15 residues. Trimming took off 3 bases at V and 0 bases at J, with 9 bases between the two ends. Germline-derived CDR1 and CDR2 are SGHNT and YENEEA. Looking up the rest from reference TRBV11-3 and TRBJ1-3 gives the full variable domain: EAGVVQSPRYKIIEKKQPVAFWCNPISGHNTLYWYLQNLGQGPELLIRYENEEAVDDSQLPKDRFSAERLKGVDSTLKIQPAELGDSAVYLCASSLGVASGNTIYFGEGSWLTVV.

This clone was observed a handful of times. This rearrangement joins TRBV5-1 to TRBJ2-7; the match to TRBD2 covers 9 bases. Per germline, CDR1 SGHRS and CDR2 YFSETQ. The CDR3 runs 14 residues. J was trimmed by 4 bases and V by 0 bases; bases with no gene match: 2. CDR3 bases: TGCGCCAGCAGCTTGGAACTAGCGGGTTACGAGCAGTACTTC. Encoded protein: CASSLELAGYEQYF. Supplemented by reference TRBV5-1 and TRBJ2-7, the full variable domain reads KAGVTQTPRYLIKTRGQQVTLSCSPISGHRSVSWYQQTPGQGLQFLFEYFSETQRNKGNFPGRFSGRQFSNSRSEMNVSTLELGDSALYLCASSLELAGYEQYFGPGTRLTVT.

This chain joins TRBV27 and TRBJ1-2, with no clear D. Germline V lookup: CDR1 MNHEY, CDR2 SMNVEV (reference sequence). Trimming pared 0 bases from V and 5 bases from J, leaving 7 bases between. This CDR3 comprises 13 residues. CDR3 sequence: CASSLSMGYGYTF. The DNA for the CDR3 is TGTGCCAGCAGTTTATCGATGGGGTATGGCTACACCTTC.

For the CDR3, the DNA is TGTGCCAGCAGCTCCCCGGGCGCCTTGGACGGGGAGCTGTTTTTT. This translates into CASSSPGALDGELFF. The V call is TRBV7-9, the J call TRBJ2-2; the D is unclear. The V gene lost 4 bases and the J gene lost 7 bases, with 16 bases spanning the gap. Germline loops: CDR1 SEHNR, CDR2 FQNEAQ (reference sequence). The CDR3 runs to 15 residues. The variable domain in full, with the rest retrieved from reference TRBV7-9 and TRBJ2-2, is DTGVSQNPRHKITKRGQNVTFRCDPISEHNRLYWYRQTLGQGPEFLTYFQNEAQLEKSRLLSDRFSAERPKGSFSTLEIQRTEQGDSAMYLCASSSPGALDGELFFGEGSRLTVL.

V usage is TRBV7-6 and J usage is TRBJ1-6, with D hard to call. The CDR3 consists of 14 residues. CDR1 and CDR2 from the germline V gene are SGHVS and FNYEAQ. With 6 bases removed from V and 7 bases from J, the gap between germline ends came to 13 bases. As DNA, the CDR3 is TGTGCCAGCAGTCCGGGGAGAGGGAATTCACCCCTCCACTTT. The encoded protein is CASSPGRGNSPLHF.

The chain is built from TRBV4-1 and TRBJ2-5; maybe TRBD1 (6 bases). Trimming pared 1 base from V and 1 base from J, leaving 13 bases between. Germline loops: CDR1 MGHRA, CDR2 YSYEKL. The CDR3 loop spans 16 amino acids. The CDR3 is CASSQGWRTAQETQYF. DNA of the CDR3: TGCGCCAGCAGCCAAGGTTGGAGGACAGCCCAAGAGACCCAGTACTTC.

This chain joins TRBV9 and TRBJ2-1; D perhaps matches TRBD1 (5 bases). This CDR3 contains 15 residues. CDR1 is SGDLS, CDR2 YYNGEE, per germline. Trimming took 3 bases from V and 4 from J, leaving 14 bases between them. CDR3 DNA: TGTGCCAGCAGCGCCTCCGCGACAGCTTACAATGAGCAGTTCTTC. Protein product: CASSASATAYNEQFF.

This chain connects TRBV2 to TRBJ1-2; a possible D gene is TRBD1 (5 bases). Trimming took 1 base from V and 2 from J, leaving 8 bases between them. Per germline, CDR1 SNHLY and CDR2 FYNNEI. CDR3 length: 14 residues. The CDR3 nucleotides read TGTGCCAGCAGTGAAGGGAACAGGAACTATGGCTACACCTTC. Protein: CASSEGNRNYGYTF. The complete variable domain, with remaining parts taken from reference TRBV2 and TRBJ1-2, reads EPEVTQTPSHQVTQMGQEVILRCVPISNHLYFYWYRQILGQKVEFLVSFYNNEISEKSEIFDDQFSVERPDGSNFTLKIRSTKLEDSAMYFCASSEGNRNYGYTFGSGTRLTVV.

This clone was observed many times. The rearrangement uses TRBV6-1 and TRBJ1-2; 7 nucleotides align to TRBD1. The junction had 6 bases not matched to a gene; V was cut back by 1 base and J by 4 bases. Germline V gene sequence: CDR1 MNHNS, CDR2 SASEGT. The CDR3 spans 15 residues. The CDR3 region has the DNA TGTGCCAGCAGTGAAGAGACAGGGACCCCCTATGGCTACACCTTC. The encoded protein is CASSEETGTPYGYTF.

The chain recombines TRBV6-1 with TRBJ1-4, with TRBD1 as a possible D gene (5 bases). The germline CDR1 and CDR2 sequences are MNHNS and SASEGT. The ends were cut back, 5 bases at V and 0 bases at J, with 13 bases in the middle. The CDR3 consists of 16 residues. The CDR3 loop is CASSKDRVATNEKLFF. The CDR3 DNA follows: TGTGCCAGCAGTAAAGACAGAGTAGCAACTAATGAAAAACTGTTTTTT.

This clone has only one observation. The chain combines TRBV3-1 (or the pseudogene TRBV3-2) with TRBJ2-1, with 8 positions matching TRBD2. Trimming cost V 0 bases and J 2 bases; bases outside gene matches: 6. This CDR3 has 17 residues. Per germline, CDR1 LGHDT and CDR2 YNNKEL (reference sequence). In DNA form, the CDR3 reads TGTGCCAGCAGCCAAGATTTTGGGACTAGTCCCTACAATGAGCAGTTCTTC. Translated: CASSQDFGTSPYNEQFF.

The V gene is TRBV25-1, the J gene TRBJ2-7; D call uncertain. V was clipped by 2 bases and J by 0 bases, with 5 bases between them. This CDR3 is 13 amino acids long. The V gene's germline CDR1 is MGHDK and CDR2 SYGVNS. This CDR3 is CASSEPSSYEQYF. The CDR3 DNA is TGTGCCAGCAGTGAACCCTCCTCCTACGAGCAGTACTTC.

The chain uses TRBV2 and TRBJ1-1; D gene unclear. The CDR3 totals 13 residues. The germline V gene encodes CDR1 SNHLY and CDR2 FYNNEI. V was clipped by 6 bases and J by 10 bases, with 18 bases between them. The CDR3, as DNA: TGTGCCAGCAGGGGTAGGACCTCCGCCGGAGCTTTCTTT. As protein: CASRGRTSAGAFF.

J is TRBJ2-5 and V is TRBV5-1; 9 nucleotides agree with TRBD1. This CDR3 contains 17 residues. The germline V gene has CDR1 SGHRS and CDR2 YFSETQ. V was pared by 0 bases and J by 0 bases, with 6 bases of the junction left unmatched. CDR3 sequence (DNA): TGCGCCAGCAGCTTGGGAGGGACAGGGAGAGACCAAGAGACCCAGTACTTC. It is translated as CASSLGGTGRDQETQYF.

The chain has TRBV3-1 (or the pseudogene TRBV3-2) and TRBJ1-3; TRBD1 aligns across 7 bases. This CDR3 has 15 residues. Per the germline V gene, CDR1 is LGHDT and CDR2 is YNNKEL (reference sequence). V trimming: 4 bases; J trimming: 3 bases; junction bases outside the gene matches: 6. CDR3 sequence: CASSRGGLVGNTIYF. The DNA of the CDR3 is TGTGCCAGCAGCCGAGGGGGCCTGGTTGGAAACACCATATATTTT.

This chain uses TRBV28 with TRBJ1-2, with a possible D match to TRBD1 (5 bases). CDR3 length: 13 residues. The germline gives CDR1 MDHEN, CDR2 SYDVKM. Deletions cut 1 base from V and 8 bases from J, with 11 bases between. CDR3 sequence (DNA): TGTGCCAGCAGTTTATCCCGCGAGGGGGGCTACACCTTC. Translation: CASSLSREGGYTF.

V is TRBV18 and J is TRBJ1-5; D gene ambiguous. Trimming removed 6 bases from V and 0 bases from J, with 12 bases in between. The CDR3 is 15 amino acids. The germline V gene has CDR1 KGHSH and CDR2 LQKENI. CDR3 nucleotides: TGTGCCAGCTCGGCCGAGACTCATAGCAATCAGCCCCAGCATTTT. Amino acids: CASSAETHSNQPQHF.

This clone was counted a single time. V usage is TRBV12-5 and J usage is TRBJ1-1; D gene unclear. The V end lost 1 base, the J end lost 0 bases, and 6 bases lay between the germline ends. Germline V gives CDR1 LGHNT, CDR2 FRNRAP. The CDR3 spans 14 residues. The DNA for the CDR3 is TGTGCTAGTGGTTTGGGCCAGTTGAACACTGAAGCTTTCTTT. It translates to CASGLGQLNTEAFF. The entire variable domain, with the rest obtained from reference TRBV12-5 and TRBJ1-1, is as follows: DARVTQTPRHKVTEMGQEVTMRCQPILGHNTVFWYRQTMMQGLELLAYFRNRAPLDDSGMPKDRFSAEMPDATLATLKIQPSEPRDSAVYFCASGLGQLNTEAFFGQGTRLTVV.

The genes are TRBV3-1 (or the pseudogene TRBV3-2) and TRBJ1-4; tentative D call: TRBD1 (5 bases). V was trimmed by 4 bases and J by 5 bases, leaving 14 bases between them. Germline V gene sequence: CDR1 LGHDT, CDR2 YNNKEL (reference sequence). The CDR3 sequence is 15 residues long. As DNA, the CDR3 is TGTGCCAGCAGCCCCGGGGGTATGAAGAATGAAAAACTGTTTTTT. It translates to CASSPGGMKNEKLFF.

The chain links TRBV3-1 (or the pseudogene TRBV3-2) to TRBJ2-3; 10 positions match TRBD2. The CDR3 loop spans 17 amino acids. Germline V gene lookup returns CDR1 LGHDT and CDR2 YNNKEL (reference sequence). J gave up 1 base and V 4 bases, and 8 bases lay outside the gene matches. The CDR3 DNA reads TGTGCCAGCAGCCTTAGCGGGAGGACTTCGGGCACAGATACGCAGTATTTT. Protein sequence: CASSLSGRTSGTDTQYF.